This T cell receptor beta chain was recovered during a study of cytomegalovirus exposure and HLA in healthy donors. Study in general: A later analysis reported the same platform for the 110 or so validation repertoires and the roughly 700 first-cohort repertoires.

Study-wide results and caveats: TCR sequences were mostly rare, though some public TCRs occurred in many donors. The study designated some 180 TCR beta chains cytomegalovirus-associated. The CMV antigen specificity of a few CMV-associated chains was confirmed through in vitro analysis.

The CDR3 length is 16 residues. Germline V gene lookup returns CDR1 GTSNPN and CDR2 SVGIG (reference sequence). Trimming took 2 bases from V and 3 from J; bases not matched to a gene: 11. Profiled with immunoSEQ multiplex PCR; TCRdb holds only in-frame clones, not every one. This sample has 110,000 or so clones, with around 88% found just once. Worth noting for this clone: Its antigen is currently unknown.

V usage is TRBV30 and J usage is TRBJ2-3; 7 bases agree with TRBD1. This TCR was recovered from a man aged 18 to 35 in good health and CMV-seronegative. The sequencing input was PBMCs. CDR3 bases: TGTGCCTGGAGTAGGGCGAGACAGGGTCGGACAGATACGCAGTATTTT. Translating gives CAWSRARQGRTDTQYF.